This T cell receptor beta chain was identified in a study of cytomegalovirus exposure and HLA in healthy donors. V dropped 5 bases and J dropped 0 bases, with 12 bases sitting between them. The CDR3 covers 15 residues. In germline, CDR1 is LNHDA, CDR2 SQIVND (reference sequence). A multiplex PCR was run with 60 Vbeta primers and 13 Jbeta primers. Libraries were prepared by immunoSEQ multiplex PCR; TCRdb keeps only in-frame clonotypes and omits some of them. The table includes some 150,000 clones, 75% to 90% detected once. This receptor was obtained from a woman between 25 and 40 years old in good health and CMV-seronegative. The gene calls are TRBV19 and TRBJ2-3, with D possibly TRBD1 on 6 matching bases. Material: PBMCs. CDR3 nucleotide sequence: TGTGCCAGTAGTTTTAGGGGGTCTAGCACAGATACGCAGTATTTT. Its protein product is CASSFRGSSTDTQYF.